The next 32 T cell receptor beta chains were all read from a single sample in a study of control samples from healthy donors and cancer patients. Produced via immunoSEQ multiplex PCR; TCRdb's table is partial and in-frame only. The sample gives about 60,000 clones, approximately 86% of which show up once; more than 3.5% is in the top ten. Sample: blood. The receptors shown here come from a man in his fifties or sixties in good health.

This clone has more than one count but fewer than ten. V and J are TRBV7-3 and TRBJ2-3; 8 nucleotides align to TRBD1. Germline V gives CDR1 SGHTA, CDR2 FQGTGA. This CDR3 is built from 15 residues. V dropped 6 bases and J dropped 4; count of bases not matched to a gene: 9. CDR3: CASRATGGTSDTQYF. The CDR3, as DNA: TGTGCCAGCAGGGCTACAGGGGGGACCTCAGATACGCAGTATTTT.

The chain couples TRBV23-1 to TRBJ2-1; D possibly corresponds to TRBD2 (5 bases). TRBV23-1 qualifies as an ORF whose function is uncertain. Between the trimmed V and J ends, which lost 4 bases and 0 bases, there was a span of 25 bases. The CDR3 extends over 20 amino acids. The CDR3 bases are TGCGCCAGCAGTCGCCTCCGGGATCTTCGTCTGGAAAGCTCCTACAATGAGCAGTTCTTC. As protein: CASSRLRDLRLESSYNEQFF.

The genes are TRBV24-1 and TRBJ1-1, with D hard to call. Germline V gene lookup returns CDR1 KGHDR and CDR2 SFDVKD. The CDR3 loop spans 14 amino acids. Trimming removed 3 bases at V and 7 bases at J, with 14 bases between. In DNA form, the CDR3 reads TGTGCCACCAGTGATAGGACGACGCCGGGTGAAGCTTTCTTT. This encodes CATSDRTTPGEAFF.

The CDR3 DNA sequence: TGTGCCAGCAGCCAAGGGCAGATTAGCTACGAGCAGTACTTC. This translates into CASSQGQISYEQYF. V and J are TRBV3-1 (or the pseudogene TRBV3-2) and TRBJ2-7; D gene ambiguous. Germline lookup yields CDR1 LGHDT and CDR2 YNNKEL (reference sequence). This CDR3 is built from 14 residues. V was cut by 1 base and J by 3 bases, with 10 bases left in between.

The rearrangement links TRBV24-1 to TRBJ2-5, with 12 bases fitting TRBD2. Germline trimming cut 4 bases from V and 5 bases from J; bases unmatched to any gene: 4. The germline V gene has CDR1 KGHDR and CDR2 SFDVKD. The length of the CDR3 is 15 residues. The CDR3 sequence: CATSDSGLAGETQYF. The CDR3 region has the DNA TGTGCCACCAGTGACTCCGGACTAGCGGGGGAGACCCAGTACTTC.

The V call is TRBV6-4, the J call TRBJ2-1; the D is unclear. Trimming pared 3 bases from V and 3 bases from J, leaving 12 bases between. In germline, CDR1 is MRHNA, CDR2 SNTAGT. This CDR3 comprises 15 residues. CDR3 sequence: CASSEMAANYNEQFF. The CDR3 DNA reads TGTGCCAGCAGTGAAATGGCAGCGAACTACAATGAGCAGTTCTTC.

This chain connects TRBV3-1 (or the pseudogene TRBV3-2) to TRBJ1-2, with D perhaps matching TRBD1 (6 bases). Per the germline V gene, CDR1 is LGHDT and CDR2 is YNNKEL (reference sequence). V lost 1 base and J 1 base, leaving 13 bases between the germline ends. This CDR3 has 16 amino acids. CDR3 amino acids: CASSQGGHLGNYGYTF. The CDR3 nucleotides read TGTGCCAGCAGCCAAGGGGGACACCTAGGTAACTATGGCTACACCTTC.

The CDR3 DNA reads as TGTGCCAGCAGCGCACTACCCAATGACAGGGGAATCGGGGAGCTGTTTTTT. It encodes CASSALPNDRGIGELFF. The chain combines TRBV5-5 with TRBJ2-2, with 8 nucleotides matching TRBD1. The V and J ends lost 4 bases and 7 bases, in that order; junction bases with no gene match: 15. CDR3 length: 17 residues. Germline CDR1 is SGHKS and CDR2 is YYEKEE (reference sequence).

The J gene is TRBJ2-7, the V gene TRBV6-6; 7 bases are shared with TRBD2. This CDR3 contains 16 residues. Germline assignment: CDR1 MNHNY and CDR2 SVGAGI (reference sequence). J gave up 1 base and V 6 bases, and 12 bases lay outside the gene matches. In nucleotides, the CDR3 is TGTGCCAGCAGCCAATATAGCACGGGAGGTTCCTACGAGCAGTACTTC. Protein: CASSQYSTGGSYEQYF.

The CDR3, as DNA: TGTGCCAGCAGCCACGACTTCTACGAGCAGTACTTC. Its protein product is CASSHDFYEQYF. The chain combines TRBV7-9 with TRBJ2-7; D ambiguous. Germline V lookup: CDR1 SEHNR, CDR2 FQNEAQ (reference sequence). V lost 5 bases and J lost 3, with 8 bases in between. The CDR3 consists of 12 residues.

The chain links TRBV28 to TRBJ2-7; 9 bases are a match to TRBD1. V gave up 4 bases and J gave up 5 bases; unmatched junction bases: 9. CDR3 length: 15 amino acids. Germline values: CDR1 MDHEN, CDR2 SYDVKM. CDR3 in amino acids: CASSYTTGGFDEQYF. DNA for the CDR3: TGTGCCAGCAGTTATACAACAGGGGGCTTCGACGAGCAGTACTTC.

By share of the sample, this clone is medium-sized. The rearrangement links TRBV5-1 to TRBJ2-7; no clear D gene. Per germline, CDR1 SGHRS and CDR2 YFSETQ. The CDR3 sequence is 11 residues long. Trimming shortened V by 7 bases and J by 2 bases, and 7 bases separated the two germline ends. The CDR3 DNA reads TGCGCCAGCTACGAAACCTACGAGCAGTACTTC. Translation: CASYETYEQYF.

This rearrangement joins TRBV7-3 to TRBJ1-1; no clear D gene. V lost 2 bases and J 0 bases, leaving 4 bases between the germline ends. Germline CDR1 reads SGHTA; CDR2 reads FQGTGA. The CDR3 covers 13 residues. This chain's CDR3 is CASSLSVNTEAFF. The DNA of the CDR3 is TGTGCCAGCAGCTTATCTGTGAACACTGAAGCTTTCTTT.

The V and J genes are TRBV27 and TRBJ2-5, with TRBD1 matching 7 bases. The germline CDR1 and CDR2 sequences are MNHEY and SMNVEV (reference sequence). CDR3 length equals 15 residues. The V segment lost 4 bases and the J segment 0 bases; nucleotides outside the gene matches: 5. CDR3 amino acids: CASSSTDRDQETQYF. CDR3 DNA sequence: TGTGCCAGCAGTTCCACCGACAGGGACCAAGAGACCCAGTACTTC.

The CDR3 here is CASSRTLNTEAFF. In nucleotides, the CDR3 is TGCGCCAGCAGTCGGACACTGAACACTGAAGCTTTCTTT. The rearrangement links TRBV10-1 to TRBJ1-1, with D possibly TRBD1 on 5 matching bases. V gave up 5 bases and J gave up 0 bases, with 7 bases separating them. The CDR3 covers 13 residues. The V gene's germline CDR1 is WNHNN and CDR2 SYGVQD (reference sequence).

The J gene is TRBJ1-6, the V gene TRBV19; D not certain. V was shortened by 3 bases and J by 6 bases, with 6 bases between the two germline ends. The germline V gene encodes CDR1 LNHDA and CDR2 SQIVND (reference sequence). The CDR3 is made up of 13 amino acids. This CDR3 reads CASSMGSNSPLHF. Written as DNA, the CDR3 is TGTGCCAGTAGTATGGGGTCTAATTCACCCCTCCACTTT.

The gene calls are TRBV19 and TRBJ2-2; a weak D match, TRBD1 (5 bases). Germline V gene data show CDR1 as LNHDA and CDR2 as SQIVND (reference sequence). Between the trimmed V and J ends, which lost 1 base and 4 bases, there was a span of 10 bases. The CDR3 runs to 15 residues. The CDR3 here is CASSIGRVGTGELFF. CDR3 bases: TGTGCCAGTAGTATAGGCAGGGTCGGCACCGGGGAGCTGTTTTTT. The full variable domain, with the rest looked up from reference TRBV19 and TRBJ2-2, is DGGITQSPKYLFRKEGQNVTLSCEQNLNHDAMYWYRQDPGQGLRLIYYSQIVNDFQKGDIAEGYSVSREKKESFPLTVTSAQKNPTAFYLCASSIGRVGTGELFFGEGSRLTVL.

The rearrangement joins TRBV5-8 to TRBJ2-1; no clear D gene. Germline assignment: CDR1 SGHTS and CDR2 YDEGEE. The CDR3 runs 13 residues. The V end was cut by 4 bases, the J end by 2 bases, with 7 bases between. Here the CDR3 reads CASSGDTYNEQFF. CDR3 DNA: TGTGCCAGCAGCGGTGATACCTACAATGAGCAGTTCTTC.

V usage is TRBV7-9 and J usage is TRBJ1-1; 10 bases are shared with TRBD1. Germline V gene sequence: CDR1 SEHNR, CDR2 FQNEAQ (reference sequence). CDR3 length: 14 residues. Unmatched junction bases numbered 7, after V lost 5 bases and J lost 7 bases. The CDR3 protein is CASSLPDRGVEAFF. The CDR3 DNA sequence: TGTGCCAGCAGCCTTCCGGACAGGGGGGTTGAAGCTTTCTTT.

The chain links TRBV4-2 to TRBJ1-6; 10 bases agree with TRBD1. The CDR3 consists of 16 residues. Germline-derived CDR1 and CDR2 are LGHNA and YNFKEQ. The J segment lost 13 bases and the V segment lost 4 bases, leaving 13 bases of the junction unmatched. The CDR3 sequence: CASSPNRGTGEVPLHF. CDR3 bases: TGTGCCAGCAGCCCCAATAGGGGGACAGGGGAAGTTCCCCTCCACTTT.

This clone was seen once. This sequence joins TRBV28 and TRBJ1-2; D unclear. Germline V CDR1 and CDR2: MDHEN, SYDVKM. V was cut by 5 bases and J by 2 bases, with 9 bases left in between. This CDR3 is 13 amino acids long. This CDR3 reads CASSPTRNYGYTF. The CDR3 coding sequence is TGTGCCAGCAGTCCTACACGGAACTATGGCTACACCTTC.

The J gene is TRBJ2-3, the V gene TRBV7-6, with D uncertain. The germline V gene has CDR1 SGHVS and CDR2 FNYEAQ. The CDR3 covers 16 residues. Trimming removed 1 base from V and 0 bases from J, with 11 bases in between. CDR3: CASSLVPGPSTDTQYF. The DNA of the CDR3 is TGTGCCAGCAGCTTAGTGCCCGGGCCTAGCACAGATACGCAGTATTTT. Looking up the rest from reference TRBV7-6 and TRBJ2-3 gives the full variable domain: GAGVSQSPRYKVTKRGQDVALRCDPISGHVSLYWYRQALGQGPEFLTYFNYEAQQDKSGLPNDRFSAERPEGSISTLTIQRTEQRDSAMYRCASSLVPGPSTDTQYFGPGTRLTVL.

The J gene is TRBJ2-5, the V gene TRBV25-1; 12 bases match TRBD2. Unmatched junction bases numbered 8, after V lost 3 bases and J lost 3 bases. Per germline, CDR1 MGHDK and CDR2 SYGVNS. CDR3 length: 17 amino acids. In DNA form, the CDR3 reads TGTGCCAGCAGTGAGTCTTCGTGGACTAGCGGGGAAGAGACCCAGTACTTC. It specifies CASSESSWTSGEETQYF.

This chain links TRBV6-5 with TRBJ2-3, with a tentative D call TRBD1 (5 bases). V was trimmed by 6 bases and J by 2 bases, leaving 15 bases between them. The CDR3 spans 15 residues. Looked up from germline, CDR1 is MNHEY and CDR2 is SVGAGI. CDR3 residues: CASRNRIGYTDTQYF. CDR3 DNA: TGTGCCAGCAGGAACAGGATCGGGTACACAGATACGCAGTATTTT.

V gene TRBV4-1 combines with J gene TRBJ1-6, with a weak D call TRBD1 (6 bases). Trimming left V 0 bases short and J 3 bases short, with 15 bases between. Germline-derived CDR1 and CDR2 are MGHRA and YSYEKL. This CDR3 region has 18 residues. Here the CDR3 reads CASSQDPGTQLYNSPLHF. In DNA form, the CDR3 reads TGCGCCAGCAGCCAAGATCCAGGGACACAGCTCTATAATTCACCCCTCCACTTT.

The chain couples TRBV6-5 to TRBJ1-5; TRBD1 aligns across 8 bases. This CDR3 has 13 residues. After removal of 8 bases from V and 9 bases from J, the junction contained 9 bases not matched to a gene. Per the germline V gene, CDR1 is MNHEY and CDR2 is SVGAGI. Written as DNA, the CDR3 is TGTGCCAGCGGAACAGGGGGGTTATGGCCCCAGCATTTT. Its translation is CASGTGGLWPQHF.

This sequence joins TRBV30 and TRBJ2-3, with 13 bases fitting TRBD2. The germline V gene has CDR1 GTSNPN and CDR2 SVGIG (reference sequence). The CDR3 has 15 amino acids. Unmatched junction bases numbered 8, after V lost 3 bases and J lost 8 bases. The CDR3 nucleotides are TGTGCCTGGAGAGAACTAGCGGGAGGGTATTCTACGCAGTATTTT. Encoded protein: CAWRELAGGYSTQYF. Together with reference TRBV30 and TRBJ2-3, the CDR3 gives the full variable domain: SQTIHQWPATLVQPVGSPLSLECTVEGTSNPNLYWYRQAAGRGLQLLFYSVGIGQISSEVPQNLSASRPQDRQFILSSKKLLLSDSGFYLCAWRELAGGYSTQYFGPGTRLTVL.

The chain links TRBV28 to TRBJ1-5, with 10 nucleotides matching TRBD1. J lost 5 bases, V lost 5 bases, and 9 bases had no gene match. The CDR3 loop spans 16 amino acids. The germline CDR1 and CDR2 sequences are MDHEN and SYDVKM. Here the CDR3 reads CASSPLRDRGDQPQHF. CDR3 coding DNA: TGTGCCAGCAGTCCACTCCGGGACAGGGGTGATCAGCCCCAGCATTTT.

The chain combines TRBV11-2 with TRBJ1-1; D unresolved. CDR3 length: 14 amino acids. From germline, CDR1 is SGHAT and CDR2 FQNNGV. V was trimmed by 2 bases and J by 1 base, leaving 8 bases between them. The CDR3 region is CASSLQAQNTEAFF. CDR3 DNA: TGTGCCAGCAGCTTACAGGCTCAGAACACTGAAGCTTTCTTT.

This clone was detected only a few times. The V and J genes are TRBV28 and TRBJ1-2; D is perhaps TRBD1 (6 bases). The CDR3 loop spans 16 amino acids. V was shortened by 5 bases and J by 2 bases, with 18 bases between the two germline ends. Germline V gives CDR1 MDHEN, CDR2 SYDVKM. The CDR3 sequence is CASSPWGQGKNYGYTF. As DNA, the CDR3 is TGTGCCAGCAGTCCGTGGGGTCAGGGGAAGAACTATGGCTACACCTTC.

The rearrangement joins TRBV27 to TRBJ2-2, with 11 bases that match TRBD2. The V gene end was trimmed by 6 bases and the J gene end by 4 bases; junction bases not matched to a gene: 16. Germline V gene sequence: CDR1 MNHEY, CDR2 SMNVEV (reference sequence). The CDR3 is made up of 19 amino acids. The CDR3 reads CASSYGGNSGRAGTGELFF. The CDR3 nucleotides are TGTGCCAGCAGCTATGGAGGAAATAGCGGGAGGGCCGGCACCGGGGAGCTGTTTTTT.

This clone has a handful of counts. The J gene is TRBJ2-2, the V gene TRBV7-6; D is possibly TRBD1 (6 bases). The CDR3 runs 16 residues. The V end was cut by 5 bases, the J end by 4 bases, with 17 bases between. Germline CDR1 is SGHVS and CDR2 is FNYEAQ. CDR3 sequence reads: CASSEMGARVTGELFF. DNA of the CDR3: TGTGCCAGCAGCGAGATGGGGGCAAGGGTCACCGGGGAGCTGTTTTTT.